Presented here are 2 T cell receptor beta chains from one specimen sequenced in a study of shared clonotypes between healthy human individuals. Sequencing used immunoSEQ multiplex PCR; TCRdb keeps in-frame clones, though not all of them. In the table there are around 2,000,000 clones, about 95% of which are singletons. The sample comprised naive CD4+ T cells sorted from blood. Described subset: CD45RA+ positively selected. Source of these receptors: a man younger than 30 in good health.

The table lists this clone with a few counts. This chain joins TRBV19 and TRBJ2-7; D gene ambiguous. The CDR3 is made up of 13 amino acids. Germline values: CDR1 LNHDA, CDR2 SQIVND (reference sequence). The V and J ends lost 2 bases and 2 bases respectively, with 7 bases between them. For the CDR3, the DNA is TGTGCCAGTAGTATACATCCAGCCTACGAGCAGTACTTC. Encoded protein: CASSIHPAYEQYF.

This sequence joins TRBV27 and TRBJ1-6, with a possible D match to TRBD1 (6 bases). The germline V gene encodes CDR1 MNHEY and CDR2 SMNVEV (reference sequence). V was trimmed by 8 bases and J by 10 bases, leaving 21 bases between them. The CDR3 sequence is 15 residues long. The CDR3 bases are TGTGCCAGCGGTACTGCCGGGGGGCCAGGGTCACCCCTCCACTTT. Translated: CASGTAGGPGSPLHF.